These 22 T cell receptor beta chains were all obtained from the same sample, sequenced in a study of identifying expanded T cells in peripheral blood. TCRdb keeps only in-frame clones here, not all; method: immunoSEQ multiplex PCR. The table has about 100,000 clones, around 90% seen once. The sequenced sample consisted of blood. The source of these receptors is a person aged 18 to 69 in good health.

This clone was seen only a few times. The rearrangement joins TRBV6-5 to TRBJ2-7; 8 bases align to TRBD1. Trimming cost V 6 bases and J 3 bases; bases outside gene matches: 7. Germline CDR1 MNHEY, CDR2 SVGAGI. The CDR3 extends over 14 amino acids. The CDR3: CASRVGRGLYEQYF. CDR3 DNA: TGTGCCAGCAGGGTCGGCAGGGGGCTCTACGAGCAGTACTTC.

V usage is TRBV6-5 and J usage is TRBJ1-1; D unclear. This CDR3 comprises 14 residues. The V gene's germline CDR1 is MNHEY and CDR2 SVGAGI. Trimming shortened V by 5 bases and J by 0 bases, and 10 bases separated the two germline ends. In DNA, the CDR3 is TGTGCCAGCAGTCCCGAATTTATGAACACTGAAGCTTTCTTT. Encoded protein: CASSPEFMNTEAFF.

J is TRBJ2-3 and V is TRBV5-6; D remains unclear. Trimming pared 6 bases from V and 4 bases from J, leaving 12 bases between. This CDR3 is 13 amino acids long. Germline CDR1 is SGHDT and CDR2 is YYEEEE. CDR3 protein: CASIQGSSDTQYF. As DNA, the CDR3 is TGTGCCAGCATCCAAGGCTCCTCAGATACGCAGTATTTT. The full variable domain, completed using reference TRBV5-6 and TRBJ2-3, is DAGVTQSPTHLIKTRGQQVTLRCSPKSGHDTVSWYQQALGQGPQFIFQYYEEEERQRGNFPDRFSGHQFPNYSSELNVNALLLGDSALYLCASIQGSSDTQYFGPGTRLTVL.

The chain carries TRBV6-5 and TRBJ2-3; 8 bases are a match to TRBD2. Trimming took 1 base from V and 4 from J; bases not matched to a gene: 4. Germline V lookup: CDR1 MNHEY, CDR2 SVGAGI. The CDR3 totals 15 residues. The DNA for the CDR3 is TGTGCCAGCAGTTACTTTTACGGGGGGGCAGATACGCAGTATTTT. Its protein product is CASSYFYGGADTQYF.

This sequence joins TRBV7-9 and TRBJ2-1, with a tentative D call TRBD1 (6 bases). The V gene's germline CDR1 is SEHNR and CDR2 FQNEAQ (reference sequence). Trimming pared 1 base from V and 6 bases from J, leaving 16 bases between. The CDR3 covers 16 residues. CDR3 region: CASSLDVRGPPNEQFF. The CDR3 DNA reads as TGTGCCAGCAGCTTAGATGTCAGGGGACCCCCCAATGAGCAGTTCTTC.

V and J are TRBV19 and TRBJ1-1; D ambiguous. V was pared by 5 bases and J by 1 base, with 14 bases between. Germline V gives CDR1 LNHDA, CDR2 SQIVND (reference sequence). The CDR3 is made up of 15 amino acids. CDR3 amino acids: CASSEDKTWNTEAFF. The CDR3 DNA follows: TGTGCCAGTAGTGAAGACAAGACCTGGAACACTGAAGCTTTCTTT.

The rearrangement links TRBV5-8 to TRBJ1-4, with a possible D match to TRBD1 (5 bases). V lost 2 bases and J lost 3, with 8 bases in between. The CDR3 has 14 amino acids. Germline lookup yields CDR1 SGHTS and CDR2 YDEGEE. CDR3 sequence (DNA): TGTGCCAGCAGCTTTGGCAGGGCTAATGAAAAACTGTTTTTT. It translates to CASSFGRANEKLFF.

This chain joins TRBV6-5 and TRBJ2-4; the match to TRBD2 covers 12 bases. The CDR3 runs 15 residues. Germline assignment: CDR1 MNHEY and CDR2 SVGAGI. Germline trimming cut 0 bases from V and 6 bases from J; bases unmatched to any gene: 0. In nucleotides, the CDR3 is TGTGCCAGCAGTTACTCGACTAGCGGGGGAAACATTCAGTACTTC. Translating gives CASSYSTSGGNIQYF.

In this sample, this clone turned up a few times. The chain couples TRBV10-3 to TRBJ2-7, with D maybe TRBD1 (6 bases). The ends were cut back, 7 bases at V and 0 bases at J, with 10 bases in the middle. In germline, CDR1 is ENHRY, CDR2 SYGVKD. The CDR3 contains 13 residues. The CDR3 region is CAITRDTSYEQYF. CDR3 nucleotide sequence: TGTGCCATCACCCGGGACACCTCCTACGAGCAGTACTTC.

This clone was detected only once. The chain has TRBV10-1 and TRBJ1-2; D is possibly TRBD1 (5 bases). The CDR3 spans 16 residues. V was cut by 6 bases and J by 4 bases, with 21 bases left in between. CDR1 WNHNN and CDR2 SYGVQD come from the germline V gene (reference sequence). The CDR3 coding sequence is TGCGCCAGCAGGTCCCCTAAGACCCAGGGCCTCTATGGCTACACCTTC. Amino acids: CASRSPKTQGLYGYTF.

J is TRBJ2-5 and V is TRBV5-4; D remains ambiguous. The CDR3 has 12 amino acids. The V gene lost 4 bases and the J gene lost 3 bases, with 7 bases spanning the gap. In germline, CDR1 is SGHNT, CDR2 YYREEE (reference sequence). The CDR3, as DNA: TGTGCCAGCAGCGGCCCTGAAGAGACCCAGTACTTC. Its translation: CASSGPEETQYF.

The chain uses TRBV5-1 and TRBJ2-4; TRBD2 agrees at 9 bases. The CDR3 is 14 residues long. Germline trimming cut 1 base from V and 10 bases from J; bases unmatched to any gene: 6. CDR1 is SGHRS and CDR2 is YFSETQ in the germline V gene. The CDR3 nucleotides read TGCGCCAGCAGCTTGTATAGCGGGGGTGATATTCAGTACTTC. This translates into CASSLYSGGDIQYF.

This clone occurred once. The V gene is TRBV19, the J gene TRBJ2-3; 7 nucleotides line up with TRBD1. In germline, CDR1 is LNHDA, CDR2 SQIVND (reference sequence). V shed 7 bases, J shed 4 bases, and the junction held 11 bases outside the gene matches. The CDR3 contains 15 residues. The CDR3 region is CASTFTGEGADTQYF. CDR3 nucleotides: TGTGCCAGTACCTTCACAGGGGAAGGTGCAGATACGCAGTATTTT.

The chain links TRBV5-1 to TRBJ1-2; no clear D gene. CDR1 and CDR2 from the germline V gene are SGHRS and YFSETQ. The CDR3 totals 13 residues. V shed 0 bases and J shed 8 bases, with 11 bases lying between them. DNA of the CDR3: TGCGCCAGCAGCTTGGCCATACTGGAAGGCTACACCTTC. This sequence encodes CASSLAILEGYTF.

This chain uses TRBV7-2 with TRBJ2-1; D gene unclear. The V end was cut by 1 base, the J end by 4 bases, with 5 bases between. This CDR3 is built from 13 residues. From germline, CDR1 is SGHTA and CDR2 FQGNSA. The CDR3 region has the DNA TGTGCCAGCAGCTTAGGGAGTTACAATGAGCAGTTCTTC. Its translation: CASSLGSYNEQFF.

The rearrangement links TRBV20-1 to TRBJ1-5, with TRBD1 as a possible D gene (5 bases). Germline-derived CDR1 and CDR2 are DFQATT and SNEGSKA (reference sequence). Trimming shortened V by 2 bases and J by 9 bases, and 8 bases separated the two germline ends. CDR3 length equals 11 residues. The CDR3 DNA follows: TGCAGTGCTAGACGGGACCGGCCCCAGCATTTT. Translation: CSARRDRPQHF.

The rearrangement joins TRBV5-4 to TRBJ2-2, with 7 bases identical to TRBD2. Germline V gene lookup returns CDR1 SGHNT and CDR2 YYREEE (reference sequence). V lost 4 bases, J lost 3 bases, and 12 bases stayed unmatched. The CDR3 totals 17 residues. CDR3 loop: CASSPPRSGADTGELFF. Written as DNA, the CDR3 is TGTGCCAGCAGCCCGCCCAGGAGCGGGGCTGACACCGGGGAGCTGTTTTTT.

This clone is a singleton in its sample. The genes are TRBV5-8 and TRBJ1-2; D is unresolved. The V and J ends lost 0 bases and 3 bases respectively, with 6 bases between them. Germline V gene sequence: CDR1 SGHTS, CDR2 YDEGEE. CDR3 length equals 13 residues. CDR3 bases: TGTGCCAGCAGCTTGGAGGGTTACTATGGCTACACCTTC. This codes for CASSLEGYYGYTF.

V gene TRBV25-1 combines with J gene TRBJ1-3; 7 bases match TRBD1. The J segment lost 4 bases and the V segment lost 5 bases, leaving 5 bases of the junction unmatched. Germline lookup yields CDR1 MGHDK and CDR2 SYGVNS. CDR3 length: 14 amino acids. The CDR3 DNA is TGTGCCAGCAGTAACCAGGGGGGGGGAAACACCATATATTTT. This encodes CASSNQGGGNTIYF.

This rearrangement joins TRBV2 to TRBJ1-5; 10 bases match TRBD1. The length of the CDR3 is 14 residues. CDR1 is SNHLY, CDR2 FYNNEI, per germline. Unmatched junction bases numbered 2, after V lost 5 bases and J lost 4 bases. CDR3 sequence: CASSWTGGNQPQHF. Here the CDR3 DNA reads TGTGCCAGCAGTTGGACAGGGGGTAATCAGCCCCAGCATTTT.

This sequence joins TRBV4-3 and TRBJ1-3; D is possibly TRBD1 (6 bases). Germline V gene sequence: CDR1 LGHNA, CDR2 YSLEER. The CDR3 has 17 residues. Deletions cut 1 base from V and 0 bases from J, with 13 bases between. This CDR3 is CASSQGSGDFSGNTIYF. The CDR3 DNA reads as TGCGCCAGCAGCCAAGGGTCAGGGGACTTCTCTGGAAACACCATATATTTT.

This clone was observed once. The chain uses TRBV29-1 and TRBJ2-3; 8 bases agree with TRBD1. V lost 4 bases and J lost 0; bases outside the gene matches: 12. This CDR3 spans 17 amino acids. Germline V gene lookup returns CDR1 SQVTM and CDR2 ANQGSEA. CDR3 DNA: TGCAGCGTTGTAGGAGGGGACAGGCGCAAGAGCACAGATACGCAGTATTTT. Translated: CSVVGGDRRKSTDTQYF.